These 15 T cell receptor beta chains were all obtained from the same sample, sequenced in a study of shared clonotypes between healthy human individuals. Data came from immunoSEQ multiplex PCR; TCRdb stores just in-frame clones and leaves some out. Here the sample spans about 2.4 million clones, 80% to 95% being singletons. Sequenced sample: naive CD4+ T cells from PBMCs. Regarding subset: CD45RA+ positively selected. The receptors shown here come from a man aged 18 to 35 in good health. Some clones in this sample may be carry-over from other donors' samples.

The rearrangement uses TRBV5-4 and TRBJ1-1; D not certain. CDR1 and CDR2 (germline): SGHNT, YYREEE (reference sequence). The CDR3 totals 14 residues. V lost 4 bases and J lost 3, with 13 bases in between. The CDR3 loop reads CASSAFLRDTEAFF. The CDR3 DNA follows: TGTGCCAGCAGCGCTTTTTTGAGGGACACTGAAGCTTTCTTT.

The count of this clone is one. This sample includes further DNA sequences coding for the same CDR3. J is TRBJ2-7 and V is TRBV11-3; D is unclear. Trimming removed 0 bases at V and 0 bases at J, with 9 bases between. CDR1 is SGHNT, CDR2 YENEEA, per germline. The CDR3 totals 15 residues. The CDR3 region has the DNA TGTGCCAGCAGCTTAGAGTGGGCTTCCTCCTACGAGCAGTACTTC. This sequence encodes CASSLEWASSYEQYF.

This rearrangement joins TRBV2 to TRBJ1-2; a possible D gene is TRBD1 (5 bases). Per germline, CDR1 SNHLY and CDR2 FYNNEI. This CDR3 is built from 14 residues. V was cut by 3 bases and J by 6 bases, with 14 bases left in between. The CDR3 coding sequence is TGTGCCAGCAGTGAGAGTCAGGGACCCCATGGCTACACCTTC. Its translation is CASSESQGPHGYTF.

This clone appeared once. The CDR3 protein is CASSWERGGDTQYF. CDR3 DNA: TGTGCCAGCAGCTGGGAGAGGGGTGGAGATACGCAGTATTTT. This chain joins TRBV7-9 and TRBJ2-3; D may correspond to TRBD1 or TRBD2 (5 bases each). The length of the CDR3 is 14 residues. The V gene lost 4 bases and the J gene lost 5 bases, with 13 bases spanning the gap. Germline lookup yields CDR1 SEHNR and CDR2 FQNEAQ (reference sequence).

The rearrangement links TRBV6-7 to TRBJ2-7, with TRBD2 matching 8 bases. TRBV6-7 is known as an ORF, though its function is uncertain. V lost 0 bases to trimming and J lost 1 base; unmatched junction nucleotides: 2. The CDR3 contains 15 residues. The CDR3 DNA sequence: TGTGCCAGCAGTTACTCCTGCGGGGGGTCCTACGAGCAGTACTTC. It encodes CASSYSCGGSYEQYF.

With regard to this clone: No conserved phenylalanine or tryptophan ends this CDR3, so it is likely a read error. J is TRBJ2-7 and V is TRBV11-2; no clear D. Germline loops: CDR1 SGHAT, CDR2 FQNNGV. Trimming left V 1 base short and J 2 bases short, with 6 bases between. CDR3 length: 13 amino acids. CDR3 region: CASSLVLTYEQYL. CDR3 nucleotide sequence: TGTGCCAGCAGCTTAGTGCTGACCTACGAGCAGTACCTC.

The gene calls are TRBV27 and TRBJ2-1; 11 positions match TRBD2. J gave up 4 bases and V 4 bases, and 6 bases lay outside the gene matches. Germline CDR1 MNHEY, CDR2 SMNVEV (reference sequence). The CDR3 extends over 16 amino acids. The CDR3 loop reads CASSSVAGGYYNEQFF. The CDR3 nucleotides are TGTGCCAGCAGTTCGGTAGCGGGAGGGTATTACAATGAGCAGTTCTTC.

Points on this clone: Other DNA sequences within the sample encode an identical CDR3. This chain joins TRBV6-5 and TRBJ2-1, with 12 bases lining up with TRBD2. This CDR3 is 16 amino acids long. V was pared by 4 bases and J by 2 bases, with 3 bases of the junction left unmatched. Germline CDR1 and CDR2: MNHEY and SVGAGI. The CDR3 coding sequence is TGTGCCAGCAGTTCACTAGCGGGAGGCCCCTACAATGAGCAGTTCTTC. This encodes CASSSLAGGPYNEQFF.

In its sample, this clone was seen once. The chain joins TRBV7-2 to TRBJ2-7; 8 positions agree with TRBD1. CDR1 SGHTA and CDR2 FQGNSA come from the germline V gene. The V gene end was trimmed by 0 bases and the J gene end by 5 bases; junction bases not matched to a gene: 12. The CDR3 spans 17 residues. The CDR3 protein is CASSLATPGTGADEQYF. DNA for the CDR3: TGTGCCAGCAGCTTAGCTACCCCCGGGACAGGAGCCGACGAGCAGTACTTC.

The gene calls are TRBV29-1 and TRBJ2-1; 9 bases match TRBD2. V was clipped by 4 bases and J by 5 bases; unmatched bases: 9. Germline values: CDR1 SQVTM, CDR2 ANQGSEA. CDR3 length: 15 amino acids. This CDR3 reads CSVGRRLAGNNEQFF. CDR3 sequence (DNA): TGCAGCGTTGGTCGGAGGCTAGCGGGAAACAATGAGCAGTTCTTC.

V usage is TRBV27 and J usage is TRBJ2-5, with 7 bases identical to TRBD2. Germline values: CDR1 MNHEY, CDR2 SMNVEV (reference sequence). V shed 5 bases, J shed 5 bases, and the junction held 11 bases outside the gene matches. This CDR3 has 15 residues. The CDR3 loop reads CASSQKTSWTETQYF. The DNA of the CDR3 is TGTGCCAGCAGTCAGAAGACTAGCTGGACGGAGACCCAGTACTTC.

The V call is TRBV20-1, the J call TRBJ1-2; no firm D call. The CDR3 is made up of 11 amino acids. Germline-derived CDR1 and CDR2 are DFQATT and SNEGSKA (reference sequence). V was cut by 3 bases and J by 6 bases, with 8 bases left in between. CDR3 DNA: TGCAGTGCTAGTGGGCACAATGGCTACACCTTC. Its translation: CSASGHNGYTF.

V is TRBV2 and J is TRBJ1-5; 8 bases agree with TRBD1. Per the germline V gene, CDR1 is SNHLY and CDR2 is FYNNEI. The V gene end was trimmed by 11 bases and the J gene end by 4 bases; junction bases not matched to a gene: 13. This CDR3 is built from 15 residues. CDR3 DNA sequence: TGTGCCGGCTGGACAGGGCCCAATACAAATCAGCCCCAGCATTTT. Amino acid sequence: CAGWTGPNTNQPQHF.

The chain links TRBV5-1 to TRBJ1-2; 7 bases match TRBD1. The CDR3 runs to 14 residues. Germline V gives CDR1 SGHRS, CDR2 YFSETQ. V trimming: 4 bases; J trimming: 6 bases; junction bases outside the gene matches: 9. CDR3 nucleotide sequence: TGCGCCAGCAGCCAGTTAACAGGGGATAATGGCTACACCTTC. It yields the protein CASSQLTGDNGYTF.

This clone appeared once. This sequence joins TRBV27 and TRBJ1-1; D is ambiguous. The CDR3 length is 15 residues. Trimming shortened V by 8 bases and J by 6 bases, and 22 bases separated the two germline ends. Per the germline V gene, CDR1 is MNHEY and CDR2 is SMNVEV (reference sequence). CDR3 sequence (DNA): TGTGCCAGCTCCTCGGCGGGCAGGCAGAGCCCTGAAGCTTTCTTT. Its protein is CASSSAGRQSPEAFF.